This T cell receptor beta chain was captured by sequencing in a study of cytomegalovirus exposure and HLA in healthy donors. The table lists this clone with a few counts. Sequencing used immunoSEQ multiplex PCR; TCRdb keeps in-frame clones, though not all of them. Of some 110,000 clones listed, about nine tenths are singletons. From germline, CDR1 is SNHLY and CDR2 FYNNEI. J lost 7 bases, V lost 2 bases, and 4 bases had no gene match. The CDR3 has 13 residues. The origin of this receptor is a man between 18 and 29 years old in good health and CMV-seropositive. The V gene is TRBV2, the J gene TRBJ2-7; TRBD1 agrees at 8 bases. Sequencing was done on a sample of PBMCs. The CDR3 reads CASSEQGAREQYF. The CDR3, as DNA: TGTGCCAGCAGTGAACAGGGGGCCCGGGAGCAGTACTTC.